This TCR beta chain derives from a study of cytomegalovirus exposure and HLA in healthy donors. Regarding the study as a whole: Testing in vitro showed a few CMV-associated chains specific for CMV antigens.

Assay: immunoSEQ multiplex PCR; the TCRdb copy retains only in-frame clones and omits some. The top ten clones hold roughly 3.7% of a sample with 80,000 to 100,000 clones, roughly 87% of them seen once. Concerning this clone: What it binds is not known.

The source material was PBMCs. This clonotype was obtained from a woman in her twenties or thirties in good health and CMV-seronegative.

The CDR3 DNA reads TGTGCCAGCAGTTTATATCAGGGGGTTGGCAATCAGCCCCAGCATTTT. It encodes CASSLYQGVGNQPQHF. The chain carries TRBV28 and TRBJ1-5, with 7 positions matching TRBD1. With V trimmed by 1 base and J by 2 bases, 5 bases remained unmatched. This CDR3 comprises 16 residues. Germline values: CDR1 MDHEN, CDR2 SYDVKM.